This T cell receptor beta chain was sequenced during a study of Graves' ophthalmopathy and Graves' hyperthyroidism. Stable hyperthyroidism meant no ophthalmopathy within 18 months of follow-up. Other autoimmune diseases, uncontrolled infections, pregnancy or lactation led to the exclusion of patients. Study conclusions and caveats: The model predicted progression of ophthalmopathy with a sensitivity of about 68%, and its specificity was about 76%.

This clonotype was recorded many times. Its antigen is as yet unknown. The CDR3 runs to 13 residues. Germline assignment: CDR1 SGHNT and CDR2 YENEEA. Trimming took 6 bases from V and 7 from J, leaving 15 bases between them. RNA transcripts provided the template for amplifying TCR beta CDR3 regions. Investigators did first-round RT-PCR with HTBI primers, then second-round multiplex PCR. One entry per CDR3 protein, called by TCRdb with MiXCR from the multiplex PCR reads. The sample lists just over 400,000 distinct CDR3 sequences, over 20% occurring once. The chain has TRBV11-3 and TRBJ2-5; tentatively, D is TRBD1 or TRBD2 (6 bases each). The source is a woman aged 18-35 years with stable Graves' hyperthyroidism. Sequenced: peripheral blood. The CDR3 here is CASSSGGRGTQYF. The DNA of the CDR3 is TGTGCCAGCAGTTCCGGGGGCCGAGGGACCCAGTACTTC.